This T cell receptor beta chain derives from a study of blood T cell repertoires in COVID-19. Across the whole study: COVID-19 samples collected from the United States, Italy and Spain covered acute and convalescent phases. PBMCs, B-cell-depleted T cells, or T cells provided the cDNA or gDNA that made up the material.

CDR1 is LNHDA, CDR2 SQIVND, per germline (reference sequence). This CDR3 is built from 15 residues. Trimming took off 4 bases at V and 5 bases at J, with 15 bases between the two ends. Source study methods: How many nucleated cells were present was estimated from reference gene primer amplification. Generated by immunoSEQ multiplex PCR, the TCRdb table keeps only in-frame clones and is missing some. V and J calls and clone size follow that table, whereas D and trimming were derived from the DNA. The repertoire holds 200,000 to 300,000 clones, with approximately 87% as singletons. The TCR sequence derives from a woman in her forties who had recovered from COVID-19. Sequencing was carried out using peripheral blood. This chain links TRBV19 with TRBJ2-1; tentatively, D is TRBD1 (8 bases). The CDR3 loop is CASSTHRGGDNEQFF. CDR3 nucleotide sequence: TGTGCCAGTAGTACTCACAGGGGGGGGGACAATGAGCAGTTCTTC.